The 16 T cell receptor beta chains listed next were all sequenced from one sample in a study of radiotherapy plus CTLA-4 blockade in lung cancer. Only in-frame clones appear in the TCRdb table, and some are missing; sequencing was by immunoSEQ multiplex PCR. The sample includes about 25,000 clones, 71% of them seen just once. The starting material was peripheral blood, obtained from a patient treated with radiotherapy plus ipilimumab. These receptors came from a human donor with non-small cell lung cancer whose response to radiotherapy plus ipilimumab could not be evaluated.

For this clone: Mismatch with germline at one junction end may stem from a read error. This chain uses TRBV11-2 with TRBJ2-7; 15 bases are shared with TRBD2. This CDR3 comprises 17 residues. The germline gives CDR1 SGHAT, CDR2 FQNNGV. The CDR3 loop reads CASSLDGTSGRRYEQYF. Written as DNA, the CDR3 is TGTGCCAGCAGCCTAGACGGGACTAGCGGGAGGAGGTACGAGCAGTACTTC. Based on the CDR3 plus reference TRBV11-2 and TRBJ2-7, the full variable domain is EAGVAQSPRYKIIEKRQSVAFWCNPISGHATLYWYQQILGQGPKLLIQFQNNGVVDDSQLPKDRFSAERLKGVDSTLKIQPAKLEDSAVYLCASSLDGTSGRRYEQYFGPGTRLTVT.

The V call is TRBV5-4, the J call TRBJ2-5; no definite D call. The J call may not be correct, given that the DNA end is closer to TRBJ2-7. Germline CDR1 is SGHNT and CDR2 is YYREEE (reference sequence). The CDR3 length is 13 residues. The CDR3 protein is CASSLAPDTEQYF. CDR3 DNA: TGTGCCAGCAGCTTGGCTCCCGACACCGAGCAGTACTTC.

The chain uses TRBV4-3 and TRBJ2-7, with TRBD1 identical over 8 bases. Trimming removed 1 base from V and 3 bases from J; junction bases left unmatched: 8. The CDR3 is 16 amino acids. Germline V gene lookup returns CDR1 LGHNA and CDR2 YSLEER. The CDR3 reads CASSQAWAGGLYEQYF. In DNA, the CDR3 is TGCGCCAGCAGCCAAGCTTGGGCAGGGGGCCTCTACGAGCAGTACTTC.

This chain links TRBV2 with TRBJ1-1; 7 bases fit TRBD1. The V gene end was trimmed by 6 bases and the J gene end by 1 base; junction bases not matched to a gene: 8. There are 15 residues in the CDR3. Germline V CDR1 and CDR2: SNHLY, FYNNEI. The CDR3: CASRFKTGPNTEAFF. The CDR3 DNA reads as TGTGCCAGCAGATTTAAGACAGGGCCGAACACTGAAGCTTTCTTT.

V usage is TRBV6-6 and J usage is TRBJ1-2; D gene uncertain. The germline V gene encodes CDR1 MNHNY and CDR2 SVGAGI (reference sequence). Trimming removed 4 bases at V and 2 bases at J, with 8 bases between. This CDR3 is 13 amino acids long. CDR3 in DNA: TGTGCCAGCAGTTCGTCCGGGAACTATGGCTACACCTTC. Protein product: CASSSSGNYGYTF.

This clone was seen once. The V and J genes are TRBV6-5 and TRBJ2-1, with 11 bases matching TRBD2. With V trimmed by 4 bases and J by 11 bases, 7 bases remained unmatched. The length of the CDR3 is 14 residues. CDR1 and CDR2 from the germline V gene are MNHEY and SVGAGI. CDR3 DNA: TGTGCCAGCAGTTTTCCCGGGACTAGCGGAAAGCAGTTCTTC. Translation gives CASSFPGTSGKQFF.

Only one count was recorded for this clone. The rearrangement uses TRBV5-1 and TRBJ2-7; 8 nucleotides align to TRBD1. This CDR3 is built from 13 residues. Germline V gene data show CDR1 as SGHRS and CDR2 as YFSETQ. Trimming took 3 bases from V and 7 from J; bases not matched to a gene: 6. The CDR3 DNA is TGCGCCAGCAGCTCGGGACAGGTCGAGGAGCAGTACTTC. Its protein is CASSSGQVEEQYF.

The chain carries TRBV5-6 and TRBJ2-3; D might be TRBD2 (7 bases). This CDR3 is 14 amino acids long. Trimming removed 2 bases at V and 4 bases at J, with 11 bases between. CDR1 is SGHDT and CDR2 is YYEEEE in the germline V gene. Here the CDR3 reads CASSFGGRADTQYF. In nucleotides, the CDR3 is TGTGCCAGCAGCTTCGGGGGGCGTGCAGATACGCAGTATTTT.

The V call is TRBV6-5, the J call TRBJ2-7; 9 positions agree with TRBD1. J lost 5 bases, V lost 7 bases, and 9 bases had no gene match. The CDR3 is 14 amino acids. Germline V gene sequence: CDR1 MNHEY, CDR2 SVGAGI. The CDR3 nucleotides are TGTGCCAGCACCTCAAGGACAGGGGCCCACGAGCAGTACTTC. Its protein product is CASTSRTGAHEQYF.

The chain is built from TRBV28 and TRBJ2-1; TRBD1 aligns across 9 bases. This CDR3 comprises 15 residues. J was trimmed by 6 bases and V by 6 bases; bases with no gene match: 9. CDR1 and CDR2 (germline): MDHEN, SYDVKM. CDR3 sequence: CASRAGTGFLNEQFF. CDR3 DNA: TGTGCCAGCAGAGCCGGGACAGGGTTTCTCAATGAGCAGTTCTTC.

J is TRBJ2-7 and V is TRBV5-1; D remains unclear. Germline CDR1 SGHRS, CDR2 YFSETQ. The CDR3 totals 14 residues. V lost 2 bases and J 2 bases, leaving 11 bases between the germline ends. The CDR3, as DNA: TGCGCCAGCAGCTTAGTGGCAGGTACCTACGAGCAGTACTTC. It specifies CASSLVAGTYEQYF.

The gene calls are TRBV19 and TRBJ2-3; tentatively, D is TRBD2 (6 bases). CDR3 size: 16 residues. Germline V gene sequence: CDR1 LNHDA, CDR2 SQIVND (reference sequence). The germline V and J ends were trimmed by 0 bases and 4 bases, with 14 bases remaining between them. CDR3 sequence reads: CASSIDHRERADTQYF. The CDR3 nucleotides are TGTGCCAGTAGTATAGATCATCGGGAGAGGGCAGATACGCAGTATTTT.

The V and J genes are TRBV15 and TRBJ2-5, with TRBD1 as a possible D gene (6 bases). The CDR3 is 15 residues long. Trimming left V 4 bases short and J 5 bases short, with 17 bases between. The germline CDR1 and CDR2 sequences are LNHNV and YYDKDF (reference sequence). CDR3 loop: CATSNRDKGAETQYF. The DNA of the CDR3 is TGTGCCACCAGCAACCGGGACAAGGGTGCGGAGACCCAGTACTTC.

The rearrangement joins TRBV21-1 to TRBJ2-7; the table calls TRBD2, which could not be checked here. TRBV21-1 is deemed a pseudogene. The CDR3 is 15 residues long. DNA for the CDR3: TGTGCCAGCAGCAAAGGTGTTTACCGAGCCTACGAGCAGTACTTC. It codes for CASSKGVYRAYEQYF.

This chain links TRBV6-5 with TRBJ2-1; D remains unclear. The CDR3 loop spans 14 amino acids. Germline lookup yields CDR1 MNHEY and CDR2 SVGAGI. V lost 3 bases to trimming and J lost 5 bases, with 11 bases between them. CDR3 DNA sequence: TGTGCCAGCAGTTATACCCCCCGAGACAATGAGCAGTTCTTC. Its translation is CASSYTPRDNEQFF.

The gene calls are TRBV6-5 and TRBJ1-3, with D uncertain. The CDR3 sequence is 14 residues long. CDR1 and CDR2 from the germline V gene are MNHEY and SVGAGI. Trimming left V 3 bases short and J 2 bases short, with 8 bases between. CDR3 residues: CASSYSGAGNTIYF. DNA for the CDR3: TGTGCCAGCAGTTATTCCGGGGCTGGAAACACCATATATTTT.